Shown below are 11 T cell receptor beta chains from a single sample sequenced in a study of T-cell reconstitution after alpha-beta-depleted transplantation in children. TCRbeta library preparation incorporated unique molecular identifiers. TCRdb re-derived calls from the PCR reads in MiXCR, one entry per CDR3 protein. The sample carries some 440,000 distinct CDR3 sequences, under 20% recorded once. The sample was PBMCs, mostly from graft donor cells, taken 360 days after TCRalphabeta/CD19-depleted stem cell transplant. The origin of the receptors is a boy in the first two years of life who had a stem cell transplant for Wiskott-Aldrich syndrome, so the T cells may come from the graft donor.

The V call is TRBV7-8, the J call TRBJ2-3, with 8 nucleotides matching TRBD2. V was pared by 6 bases and J by 5 bases, with 4 bases of the junction left unmatched. The germline V gene encodes CDR1 SGHVS and CDR2 FQNEAQ. This CDR3 spans 13 amino acids. Written as DNA, the CDR3 is TGTGCCAGCAGACGGGGGGGAGTAGATACGCAGTATTTT. This sequence encodes CASRRGGVDTQYF.

There are a few counts of this clonotype. The chain uses TRBV11-2 and TRBJ2-7, with D perhaps matching TRBD1 (6 bases). V was shortened by 6 bases and J by 3 bases, with 15 bases between the two germline ends. The CDR3 consists of 14 residues. Germline V CDR1 and CDR2: SGHAT, FQNNGV. CDR3 in DNA: TGTGCCAGCAGTGGCAGGGGCAAGGGCTACGAGCAGTACTTC. Its translation: CASSGRGKGYEQYF.

The rearrangement links TRBV5-5 to TRBJ2-3; D is ambiguous. V lost 4 bases to trimming and J lost 3 bases, with 18 bases between them. Germline-derived CDR1 and CDR2 are SGHKS and YYEKEE (reference sequence). This CDR3 has 16 amino acids. For the CDR3, the DNA is TGTGCCAGCAGCCTTAGTCCCTCGAAGGGTACAGATACGCAGTATTTT. It specifies CASSLSPSKGTDTQYF.

This clonotype occurred a few times. V gene TRBV7-9 combines with J gene TRBJ2-1; D is uncertain. CDR3 length: 13 residues. V was clipped by 6 bases and J by 6 bases, with 12 bases between them. The V gene's germline CDR1 is SEHNR and CDR2 FQNEAQ (reference sequence). For the CDR3, the DNA is TGTGCCAGCAGTTCGCGATCCCGCAATGAGCAGTTCTTC. Translated, it gives CASSSRSRNEQFF.

This clonotype turned up a few times. J is TRBJ2-7 and V is TRBV20-1, with a tentative D call TRBD1 (6 bases). Germline CDR1 and CDR2: DFQATT and SNEGSKA (reference sequence). The CDR3 is made up of 14 amino acids. Trimming removed 2 bases at V and 0 bases at J, with 11 bases between. CDR3 residues: CSARSNRDSYEQYF. CDR3 in DNA: TGCAGTGCTAGATCCAACAGGGACTCCTACGAGCAGTACTTC.

This clonotype has more than one count but fewer than ten. J is TRBJ2-1 and V is TRBV12-3 or TRBV12-4; 10 bases match TRBD2. V trimming: 6 bases; J trimming: 2 bases; junction bases outside the gene matches: 7. CDR3 size: 16 residues. This chain's CDR3 is CASSLLGLAAYNEQFF. The CDR3 bases are TGTGCCAGCAGCCTCCTCGGACTAGCGGCCTACAATGAGCAGTTCTTC.

The chain has TRBV5-1 and TRBJ1-1; TRBD1 is a possible D gene (5 bases). V gave up 1 base and J gave up 3 bases, with 13 bases separating them. Germline loops: CDR1 SGHRS, CDR2 YFSETQ. This CDR3 is 15 amino acids long. The CDR3 nucleotides read TGCGCCAGCAGCTTGAAAGGGAAGGGGCACACTGAAGCTTTCTTT. Its protein is CASSLKGKGHTEAFF.

This clonotype has just a few counts. V usage is TRBV7-2 and J usage is TRBJ2-3; D gene ambiguous. The V gene lost 0 bases and the J gene lost 8 bases, with 9 bases spanning the gap. The CDR3 runs 13 residues. CDR1 SGHTA and CDR2 FQGNSA come from the germline V gene. In DNA form, the CDR3 reads TGTGCCAGCAGCTTAGCTGGGCCTACTACGCAGTATTTT. Translating it yields CASSLAGPTTQYF.

This clonotype appeared a few times. The chain is built from TRBV4-2 and TRBJ2-7, with D perhaps matching TRBD2 (6 bases). Germline CDR1 reads LGHNA; CDR2 reads YNFKEQ. This CDR3 spans 13 amino acids. Trimming removed 4 bases from V and 5 bases from J, with 12 bases in between. CDR3 region: CASSRRRADEQYF. CDR3 DNA: TGTGCCAGCAGCCGAAGGAGGGCGGACGAGCAGTACTTC.

CDR3 sequence reads: CASSFRRDSYNEQFF. CDR3 nucleotides: TGTGCCAGCAGTTTCCGGCGGGACTCCTACAATGAGCAGTTCTTC. V usage is TRBV12-3 or TRBV12-4 and J usage is TRBJ2-1, with TRBD2 as a possible D gene (6 bases). V was shortened by 3 bases and J by 0 bases, with 9 bases between the two germline ends. CDR3 length: 15 amino acids.

Regarding this clonotype: This may stem from a read error, because a much larger clone lies one nucleotide away. The chain carries TRBV7-6 and TRBJ2-7; a weak D match, TRBD1 (6 bases). Germline CDR1 reads SGHVS; CDR2 reads FNYEAQ. The CDR3 covers 15 residues. The CDR3 nucleotides are TGTGCCAGCAGCGTCCGGGACACCGGGTCCTACGACCAGTACTTC. This translates into CASSVRDTGSYDQYF.